This TCR beta chain appears in the sequencing data of a study of beta chain features in type 1 diabetes. Study context: Sorted cells, approximately 110,000,000 in number, were examined across all samples.

Researchers reported sorting CD4+ naive, central memory, regulatory and stem cell-like memory cells via CD45RO/CCR7/CD25/CD127/CD95/CD27. Study-wide findings and caveats: Fewer junction insertions and more nucleotide deletions appeared in type 1 diabetes patients. Shorter TCRB CDR3s, moderately but significantly so, were found in Type 1 diabetes patients in all four CD4+ subsets.

On this clone: Its antigen is still unknown.

The V end was cut by 0 bases, the J end by 7 bases, with 5 bases between. CDR1 is LNHNV and CDR2 is YYDKDF in the germline V gene (reference sequence). The CDR3 is made up of 12 amino acids. What was sequenced were expressed TCRB transcripts, since all of the isolated RNA had been reverse transcribed. Sequenced by immunoSEQ multiplex PCR; TCRdb stores in-frame clones only, minus some. The data hold 250,000 to 300,000 clones, with around 24% observed a single time. The sequencing sample was made of naive CD4+ T cells from blood. This chain connects TRBV15 to TRBJ2-3; the D is unclear. The receptor comes from a woman aged 25-40 years with type 1 diabetes. This chain's CDR3 is CATSRESYTQYF. The CDR3 DNA reads TGTGCCACCAGCAGAGAATCGTATACGCAGTATTTT.